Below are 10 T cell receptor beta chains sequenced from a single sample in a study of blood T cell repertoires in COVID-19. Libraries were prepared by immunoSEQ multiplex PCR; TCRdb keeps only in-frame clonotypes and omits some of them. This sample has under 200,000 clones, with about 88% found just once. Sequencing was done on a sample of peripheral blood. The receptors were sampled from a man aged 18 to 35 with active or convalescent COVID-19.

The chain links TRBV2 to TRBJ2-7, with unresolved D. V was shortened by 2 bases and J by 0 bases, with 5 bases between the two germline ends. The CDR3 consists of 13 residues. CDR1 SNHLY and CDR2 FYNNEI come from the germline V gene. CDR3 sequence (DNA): TGTGCCAGCAGTGAATCAGTCTCCTACGAGCAGTACTTC. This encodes CASSESVSYEQYF.

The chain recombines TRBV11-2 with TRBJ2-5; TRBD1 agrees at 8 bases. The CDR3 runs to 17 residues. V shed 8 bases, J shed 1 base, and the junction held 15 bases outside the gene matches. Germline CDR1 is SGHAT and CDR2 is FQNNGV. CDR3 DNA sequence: TGTGCCAGCTCCCTAAGAACAGGGGGTTTCCCCCAAGAGACCCAGTACTTC. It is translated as CASSLRTGGFPQETQYF.

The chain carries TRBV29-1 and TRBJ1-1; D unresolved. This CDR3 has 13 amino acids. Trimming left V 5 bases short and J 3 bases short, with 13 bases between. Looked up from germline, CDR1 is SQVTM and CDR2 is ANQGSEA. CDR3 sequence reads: CSVTTARDTEAFF. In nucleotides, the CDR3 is TGCAGCGTTACCACAGCGAGGGACACTGAAGCTTTCTTT.

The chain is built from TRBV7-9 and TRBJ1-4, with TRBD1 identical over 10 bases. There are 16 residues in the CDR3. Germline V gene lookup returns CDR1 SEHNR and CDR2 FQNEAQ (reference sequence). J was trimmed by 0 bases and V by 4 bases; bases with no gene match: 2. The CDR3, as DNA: TGTGCCAGCAGCTGGACAGGGGGAGCAACTAATGAAAAACTGTTTTTT. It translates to CASSWTGGATNEKLFF.

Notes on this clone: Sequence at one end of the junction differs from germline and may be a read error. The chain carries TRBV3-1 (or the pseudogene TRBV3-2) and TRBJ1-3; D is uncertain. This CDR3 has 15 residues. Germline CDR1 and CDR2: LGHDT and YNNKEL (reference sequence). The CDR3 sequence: CASTQDTSRGNTIYF. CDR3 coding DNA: TGTGCCAGCACCCAAGATACCTCGCGGGGAAACACCATATATTTT.

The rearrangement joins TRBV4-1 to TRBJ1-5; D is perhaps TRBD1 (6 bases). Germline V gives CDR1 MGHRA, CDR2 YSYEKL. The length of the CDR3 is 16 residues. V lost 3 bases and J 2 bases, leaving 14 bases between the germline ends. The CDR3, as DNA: TGCGCCAGCAGCCATAGACCAAGACAGGGCAATCAGCCCCAGCATTTT. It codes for CASSHRPRQGNQPQHF.

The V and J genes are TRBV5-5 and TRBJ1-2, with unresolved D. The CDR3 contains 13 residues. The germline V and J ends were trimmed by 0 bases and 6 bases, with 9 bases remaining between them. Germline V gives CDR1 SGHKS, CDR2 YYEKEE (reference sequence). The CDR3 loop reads CASSLETGNGYTF. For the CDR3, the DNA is TGTGCCAGCAGCTTGGAGACGGGGAATGGCTACACCTTC.

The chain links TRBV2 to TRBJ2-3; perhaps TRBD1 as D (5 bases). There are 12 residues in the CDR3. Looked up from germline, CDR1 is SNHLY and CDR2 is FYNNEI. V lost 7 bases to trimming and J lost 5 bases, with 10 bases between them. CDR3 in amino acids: CASTRERDTQYF. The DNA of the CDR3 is TGTGCCAGCACCAGGGAACGAGATACGCAGTATTTT.

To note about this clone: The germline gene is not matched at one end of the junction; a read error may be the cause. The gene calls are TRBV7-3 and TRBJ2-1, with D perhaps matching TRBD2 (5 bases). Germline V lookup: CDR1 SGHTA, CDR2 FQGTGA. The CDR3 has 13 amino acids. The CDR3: CASSVTRGNEQFF. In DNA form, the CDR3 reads TGTGCCAGCAGCGTAACCCGGGGCAATGAGCAGTTCTTC. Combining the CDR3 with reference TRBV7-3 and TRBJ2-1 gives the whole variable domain GAGVSQTPSNKVTEKGKYVELRCDPISGHTALYWYRQSLGQGPEFLIYFQGTGAADDSGLPNDRFFAVRPEGSVSTLKIQRTERGDSAVYLCASSVTRGNEQFFGPGTRLTVL.

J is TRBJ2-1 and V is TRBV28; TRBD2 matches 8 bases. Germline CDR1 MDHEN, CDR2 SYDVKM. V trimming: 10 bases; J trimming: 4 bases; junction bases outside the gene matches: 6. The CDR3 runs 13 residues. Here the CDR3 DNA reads TGTGCCACCGGGGGGGCCACGTACAATGAGCAGTTCTTC. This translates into CATGGATYNEQFF.